The sequence of this T cell receptor beta chain was determined in a study of blood T cell repertoires in COVID-19. Whole-study context: There were acute and convalescent COVID-19 samples, and they came from the United States, Italy and Spain.

The protocol was immunoSEQ multiplex PCR, while the TCRdb copy is restricted to in-frame clones and leaves out a portion. The sample lists some 700,000 clones, just under 90% occurring once. The V gene lost 0 bases and the J gene lost 5 bases, with 19 bases spanning the gap. The germline gives CDR1 LGHNA, CDR2 YSLEER. This CDR3 has 17 residues. The sequenced sample was peripheral blood. V usage is TRBV4-3 and J usage is TRBJ1-2; D might be TRBD1 (6 bases). The receptor comes from a woman aged 18-29 years with acute or convalescent COVID-19. The DNA of the CDR3 is TGCGCCAGCAGCCAAGATCGAAGAGGCAGGGGCCCATATGGCTACACCTTC. Translating gives CASSQDRRGRGPYGYTF.